The clone carrying this T cell receptor beta chain was seen only once. V gave up 6 bases and J gave up 2 bases, with 14 bases separating them. CDR1 is MDHEN, CDR2 SYDVKM, per germline. CDR3 size: 14 residues. This record comes from a study of CD8 T cells in Susac syndrome. Across the whole study: The sequenced Susac syndrome patients included six who had clinically active disease and under ten who were in remission. Treatment at blood withdrawal was none, corticosteroids, or intravenous immunoglobulin alone in Susac syndrome patients.

Reverse transcription of roughly 0.45 to 1 ug RNA was carried out with random hexamers. MiXCR was run by TCRdb on the immunoSEQ multiplex PCR reads, yielding one entry per CDR3 protein. The repertoire holds 110,000 to 150,000 distinct CDR3 sequences, with 90% to 96% as singletons. CD8+ and CD4+ T cells taken from blood had their TCR beta sequenced. Through negative isolation, CD4+ and CD8+ T cells were obtained, while TEMRA cells were enriched using FACS. The clonotype originates from a human donor with Susac syndrome. The chain employs TRBV28 and TRBJ2-7; maybe TRBD2 (6 bases). Source material: CD4+ T cells from PBMCs. The CDR3 loop reads CASSRTGGTYEQYF. The CDR3 DNA follows: TGTGCCAGCAGCCGTACCGGGGGAACCTACGAGCAGTACTTC. Full variable domain (remainder filled in from reference TRBV28 and TRBJ2-7): DVKVTQSSRYLVKRTGEKVFLECVQDMDHENMFWYRQDPGLGLRLIYFSYDVKMKEKGDIPEGYSVSREKKERFSLILESASTNQTSMYLCASSRTGGTYEQYFGPGTRLTVT.